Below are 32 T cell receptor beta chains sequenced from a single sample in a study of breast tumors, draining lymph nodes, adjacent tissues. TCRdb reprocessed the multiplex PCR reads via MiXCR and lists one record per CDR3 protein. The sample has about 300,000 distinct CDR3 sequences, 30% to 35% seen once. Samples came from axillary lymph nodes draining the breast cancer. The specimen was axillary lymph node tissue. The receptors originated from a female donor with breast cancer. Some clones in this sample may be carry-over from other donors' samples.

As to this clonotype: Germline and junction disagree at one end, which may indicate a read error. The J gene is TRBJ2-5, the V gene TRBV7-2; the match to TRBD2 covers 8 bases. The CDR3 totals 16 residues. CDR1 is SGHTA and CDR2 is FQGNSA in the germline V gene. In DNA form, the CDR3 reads TGTGCCAGCAGCTTAGCGACGGGGGGGACCCAAGAGGCCCAGTACTTC. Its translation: CASSLATGGTQEAQYF.

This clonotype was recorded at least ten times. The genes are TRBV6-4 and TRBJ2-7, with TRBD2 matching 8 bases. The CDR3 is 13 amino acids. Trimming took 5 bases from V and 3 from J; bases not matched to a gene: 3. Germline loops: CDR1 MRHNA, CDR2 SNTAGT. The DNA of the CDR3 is TGTGCCAGCAGTCTCCGGGAGGGCTACGAGCAGTACTTC. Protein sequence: CASSLREGYEQYF.

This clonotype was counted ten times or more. CDR3 residues: CASSVASAGGNTIYF. The CDR3 coding sequence is TGTGCCAGCAGCGTAGCTTCCGCAGGGGGAAACACCATATATTTT. The chain has TRBV9 and TRBJ1-3; D may be TRBD1 (5 bases). CDR1 and CDR2 (germline): SGDLS, YYNGEE. V lost 0 bases to trimming and J lost 4 bases, with 11 bases between them. There are 15 residues in the CDR3.

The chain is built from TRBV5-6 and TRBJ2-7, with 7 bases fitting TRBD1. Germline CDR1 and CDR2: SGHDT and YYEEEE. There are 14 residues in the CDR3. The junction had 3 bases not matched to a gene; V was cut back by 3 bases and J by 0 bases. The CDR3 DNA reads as TGTGCCAGCAGCTATTACAGGGGCTCCTACGAGCAGTACTTC. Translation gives CASSYYRGSYEQYF.

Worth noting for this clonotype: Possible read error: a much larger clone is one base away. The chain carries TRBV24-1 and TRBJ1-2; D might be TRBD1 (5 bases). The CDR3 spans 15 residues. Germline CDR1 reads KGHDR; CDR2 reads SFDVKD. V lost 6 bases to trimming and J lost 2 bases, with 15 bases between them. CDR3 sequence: CATSFHSRANYGYTF. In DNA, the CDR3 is TGTGCCACCAGTTTCCACAGCAGGGCAAACTATGGCTACACCTTC.

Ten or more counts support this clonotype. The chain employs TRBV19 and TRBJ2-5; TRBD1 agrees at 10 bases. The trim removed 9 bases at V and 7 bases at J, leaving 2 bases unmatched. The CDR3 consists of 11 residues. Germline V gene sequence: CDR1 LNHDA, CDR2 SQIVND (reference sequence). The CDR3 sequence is CASRDRGTQYF. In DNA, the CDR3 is TGTGCCAGCCGGGACAGGGGGACCCAGTACTTC.

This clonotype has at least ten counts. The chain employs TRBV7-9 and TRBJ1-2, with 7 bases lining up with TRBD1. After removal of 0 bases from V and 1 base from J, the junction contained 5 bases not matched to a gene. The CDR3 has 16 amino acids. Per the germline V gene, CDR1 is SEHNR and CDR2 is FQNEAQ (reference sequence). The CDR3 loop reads CASSLALTGDNYGYTF. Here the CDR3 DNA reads TGTGCCAGCAGCTTAGCGCTCACAGGGGATAACTATGGCTACACCTTC.

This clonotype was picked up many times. The CDR3 region is CSARGTTSTDTQYF. CDR3 DNA sequence: TGCAGTGCTAGAGGTACAACTAGCACAGATACGCAGTATTTT. The chain couples TRBV20-1 to TRBJ2-3; D not certain. This CDR3 is 14 amino acids long. The V end was cut by 1 base, the J end by 0 bases, with 8 bases between. From germline, CDR1 is DFQATT and CDR2 SNEGSKA (reference sequence).

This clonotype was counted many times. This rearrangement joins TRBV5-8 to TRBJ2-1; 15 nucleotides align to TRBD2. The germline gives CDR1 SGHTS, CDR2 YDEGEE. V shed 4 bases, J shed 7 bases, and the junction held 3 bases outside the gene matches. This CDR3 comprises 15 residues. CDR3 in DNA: TGTGCCAGCAGCCGGGGGACTAGCGGGAGGAATGAGCAGTTCTTC. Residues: CASSRGTSGRNEQFF.

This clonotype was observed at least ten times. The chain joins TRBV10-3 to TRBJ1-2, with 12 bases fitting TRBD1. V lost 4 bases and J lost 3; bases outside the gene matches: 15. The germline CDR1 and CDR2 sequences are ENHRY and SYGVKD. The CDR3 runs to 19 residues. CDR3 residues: CAISGRLRDRGPQDYGYTF. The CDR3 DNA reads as TGTGCCATCAGTGGAAGGTTAAGGGACAGGGGGCCCCAGGACTATGGCTACACCTTC.

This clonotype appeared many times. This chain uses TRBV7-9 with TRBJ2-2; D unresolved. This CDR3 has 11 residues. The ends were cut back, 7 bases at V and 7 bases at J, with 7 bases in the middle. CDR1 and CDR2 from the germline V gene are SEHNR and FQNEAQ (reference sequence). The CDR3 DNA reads TGTGCCAGCATGCCGGACGGGGAGCTGTTTTTT. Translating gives CASMPDGELFF.

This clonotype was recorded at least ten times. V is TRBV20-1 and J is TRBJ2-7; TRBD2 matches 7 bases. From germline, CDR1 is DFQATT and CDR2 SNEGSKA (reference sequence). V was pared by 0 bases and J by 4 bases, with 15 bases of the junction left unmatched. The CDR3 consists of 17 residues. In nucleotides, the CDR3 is TGCAGTGCTAGAGAGAGAGGCCCTAGCGGAAGCTTTTACGAGCAGTACTTC. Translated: CSARERGPSGSFYEQYF.

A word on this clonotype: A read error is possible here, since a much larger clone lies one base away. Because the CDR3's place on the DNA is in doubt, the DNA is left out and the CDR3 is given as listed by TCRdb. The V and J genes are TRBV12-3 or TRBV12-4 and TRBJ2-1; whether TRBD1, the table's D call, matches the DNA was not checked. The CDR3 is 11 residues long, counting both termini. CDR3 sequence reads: CASSFGGGSVF.

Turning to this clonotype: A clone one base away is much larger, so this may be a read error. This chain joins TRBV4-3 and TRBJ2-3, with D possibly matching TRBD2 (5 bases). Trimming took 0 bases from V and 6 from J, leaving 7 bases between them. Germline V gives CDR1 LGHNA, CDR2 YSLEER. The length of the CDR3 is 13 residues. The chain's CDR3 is CASSQEAADTQYF. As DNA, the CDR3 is TGCGCCAGCAGCCAAGAAGCGGCGGATACGCAGTATTTT.

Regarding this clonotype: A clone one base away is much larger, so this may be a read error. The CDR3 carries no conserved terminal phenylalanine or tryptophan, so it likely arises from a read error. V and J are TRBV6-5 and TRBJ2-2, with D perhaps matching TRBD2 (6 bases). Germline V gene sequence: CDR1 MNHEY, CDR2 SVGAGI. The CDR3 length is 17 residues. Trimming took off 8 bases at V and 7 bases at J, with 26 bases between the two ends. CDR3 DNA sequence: TGTGCCAGCTCTAGGCTGGGAGGTCGGGAGCTAAGCGGGGAGCTGTTTTAT. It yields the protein CASSRLGGRELSGELFY.

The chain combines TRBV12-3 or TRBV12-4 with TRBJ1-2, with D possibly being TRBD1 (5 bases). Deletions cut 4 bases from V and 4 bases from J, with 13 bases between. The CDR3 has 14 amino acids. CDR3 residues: CASSSTGTPYGYTF. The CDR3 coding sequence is TGTGCCAGCAGTTCCACCGGGACCCCCTATGGCTACACCTTC.

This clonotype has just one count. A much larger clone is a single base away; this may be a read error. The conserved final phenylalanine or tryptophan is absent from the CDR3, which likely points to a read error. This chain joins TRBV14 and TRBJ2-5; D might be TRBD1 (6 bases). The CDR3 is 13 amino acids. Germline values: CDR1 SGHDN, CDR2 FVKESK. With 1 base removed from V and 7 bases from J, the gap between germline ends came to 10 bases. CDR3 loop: CASSQGTGLTQYS. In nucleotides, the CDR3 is TGTGCCAGCAGCCAAGGAACAGGGTTGACCCAGTACTCC.

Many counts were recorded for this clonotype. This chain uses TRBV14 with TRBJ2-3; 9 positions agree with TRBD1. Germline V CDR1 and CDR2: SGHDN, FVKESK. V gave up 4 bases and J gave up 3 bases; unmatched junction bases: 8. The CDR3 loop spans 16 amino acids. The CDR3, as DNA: TGTGCCAGCAGCCCCCGACAGGGGGTGTGGACAGATACGCAGTATTTT. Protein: CASSPRQGVWTDTQYF.

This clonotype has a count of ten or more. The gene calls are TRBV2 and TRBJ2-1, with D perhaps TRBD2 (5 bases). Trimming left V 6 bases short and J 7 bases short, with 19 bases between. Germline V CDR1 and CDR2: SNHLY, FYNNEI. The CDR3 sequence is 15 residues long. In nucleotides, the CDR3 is TGTGCCAGCAGAGACCGGGGATCCGCGGCTAATGAGCAGTTCTTC. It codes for CASRDRGSAANEQFF. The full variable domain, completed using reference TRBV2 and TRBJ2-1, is EPEVTQTPSHQVTQMGQEVILRCVPISNHLYFYWYRQILGQKVEFLVSFYNNEISEKSEIFDDQFSVERPDGSNFTLKIRSTKLEDSAMYFCASRDRGSAANEQFFGPGTRLTVL.

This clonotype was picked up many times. The CDR3 loop is CASSEIHRTGKETQYF. The CDR3 DNA reads TGTGCCAGCAGCGAAATCCACCGGACAGGGAAAGAGACCCAGTACTTC. This sequence joins TRBV7-9 and TRBJ2-5; TRBD1 matches at 8 bases. Germline V gene data show CDR1 as SEHNR and CDR2 as FQNEAQ (reference sequence). V was clipped by 5 bases and J by 3 bases; unmatched bases: 11. The CDR3 length is 16 residues.

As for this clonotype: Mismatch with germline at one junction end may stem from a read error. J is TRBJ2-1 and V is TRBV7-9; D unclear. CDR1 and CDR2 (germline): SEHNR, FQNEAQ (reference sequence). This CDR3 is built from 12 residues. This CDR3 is CASSGERNGQFF. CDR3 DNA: TGTGCCAGCAGCGGAGAGCGCAATGGGCAGTTCTTC.

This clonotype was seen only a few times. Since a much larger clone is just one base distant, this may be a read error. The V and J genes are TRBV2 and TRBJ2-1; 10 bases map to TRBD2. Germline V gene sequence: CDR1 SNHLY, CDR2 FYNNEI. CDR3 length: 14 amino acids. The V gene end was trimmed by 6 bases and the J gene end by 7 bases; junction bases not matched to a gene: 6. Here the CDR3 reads CASRVTSGANEQFF. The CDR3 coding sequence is TGTGCCAGCAGGGTAACTAGCGGGGCGAATGAGCAGTTCTTC.

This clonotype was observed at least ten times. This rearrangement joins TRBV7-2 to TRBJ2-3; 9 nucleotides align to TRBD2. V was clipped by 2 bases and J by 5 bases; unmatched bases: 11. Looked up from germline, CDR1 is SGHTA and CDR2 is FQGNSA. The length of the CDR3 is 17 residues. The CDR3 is CASSLIWLREGLDTQYF. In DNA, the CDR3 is TGTGCCAGCAGCTTAATTTGGTTGCGGGAGGGTTTAGATACGCAGTATTTT.

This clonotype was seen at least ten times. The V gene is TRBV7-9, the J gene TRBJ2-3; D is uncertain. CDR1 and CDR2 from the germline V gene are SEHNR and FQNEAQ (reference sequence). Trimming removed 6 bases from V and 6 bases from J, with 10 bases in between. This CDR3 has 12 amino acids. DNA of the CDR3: TGTGCCAGCAGACTCACGGCCGATACGCAGTATTTT. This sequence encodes CASRLTADTQYF.

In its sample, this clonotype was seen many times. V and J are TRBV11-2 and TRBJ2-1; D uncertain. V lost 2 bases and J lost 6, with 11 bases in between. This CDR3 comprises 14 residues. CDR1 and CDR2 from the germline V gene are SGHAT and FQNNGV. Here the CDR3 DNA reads TGTGCCAGCAGCTTACAGCGCAGTCTCAATGAGCAGTTCTTC. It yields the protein CASSLQRSLNEQFF.

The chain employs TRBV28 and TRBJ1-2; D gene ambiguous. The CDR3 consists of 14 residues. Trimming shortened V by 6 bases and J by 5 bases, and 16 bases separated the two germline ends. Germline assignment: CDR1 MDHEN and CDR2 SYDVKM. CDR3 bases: TGTGCCAGCAGGGACTCCCAGGACGCGTATGGCTACACCTTC. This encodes CASRDSQDAYGYTF.

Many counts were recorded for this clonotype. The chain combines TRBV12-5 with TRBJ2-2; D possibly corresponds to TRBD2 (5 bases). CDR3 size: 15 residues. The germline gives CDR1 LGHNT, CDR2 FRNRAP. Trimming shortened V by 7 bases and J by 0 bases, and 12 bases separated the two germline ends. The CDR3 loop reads CASAREGTNTGELFF. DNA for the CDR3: TGTGCTAGTGCCCGGGAAGGGACGAACACCGGGGAGCTGTTTTTT.

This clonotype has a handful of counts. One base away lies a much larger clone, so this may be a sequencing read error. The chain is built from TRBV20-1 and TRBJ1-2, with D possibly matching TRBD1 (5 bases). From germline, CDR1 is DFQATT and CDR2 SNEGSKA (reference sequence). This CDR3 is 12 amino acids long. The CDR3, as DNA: TGCAGTGCTAGGGGACGCCCTTATGGCTCCACCTTC. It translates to CSARGRPYGSTF.

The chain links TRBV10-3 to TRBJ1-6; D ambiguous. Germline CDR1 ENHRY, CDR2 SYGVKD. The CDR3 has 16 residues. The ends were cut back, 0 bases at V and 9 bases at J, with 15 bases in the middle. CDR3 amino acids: CAISESRSSPSSPLHF. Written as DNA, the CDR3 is TGTGCCATCAGTGAGTCGCGGTCTTCGCCCAGTTCACCCCTCCACTTT.

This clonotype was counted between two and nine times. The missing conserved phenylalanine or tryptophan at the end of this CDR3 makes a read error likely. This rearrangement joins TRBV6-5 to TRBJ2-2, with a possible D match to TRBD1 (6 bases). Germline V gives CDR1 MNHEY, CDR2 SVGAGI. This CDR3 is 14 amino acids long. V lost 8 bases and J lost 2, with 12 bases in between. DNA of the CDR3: TGTGCCAGCCTCCGGGACACAAACACCGGGGAGCTGTTTTCT. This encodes CASLRDTNTGELFS.

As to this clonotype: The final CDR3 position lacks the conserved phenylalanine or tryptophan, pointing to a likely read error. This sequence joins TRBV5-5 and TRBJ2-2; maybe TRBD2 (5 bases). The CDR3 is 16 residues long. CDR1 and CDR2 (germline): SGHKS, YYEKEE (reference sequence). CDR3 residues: CVSTLRATGPGGELFS. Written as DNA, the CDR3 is TGTGTCAGCACCCTGAGGGCTACCGGCCCTGGCGGGGAGCTGTTTTCT.

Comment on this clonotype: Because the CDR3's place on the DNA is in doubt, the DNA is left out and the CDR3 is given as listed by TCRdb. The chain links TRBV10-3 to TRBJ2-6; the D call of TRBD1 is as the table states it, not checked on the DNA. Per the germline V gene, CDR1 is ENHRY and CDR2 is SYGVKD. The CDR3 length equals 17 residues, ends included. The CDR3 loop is CAISPKGVGSGANVQTF.